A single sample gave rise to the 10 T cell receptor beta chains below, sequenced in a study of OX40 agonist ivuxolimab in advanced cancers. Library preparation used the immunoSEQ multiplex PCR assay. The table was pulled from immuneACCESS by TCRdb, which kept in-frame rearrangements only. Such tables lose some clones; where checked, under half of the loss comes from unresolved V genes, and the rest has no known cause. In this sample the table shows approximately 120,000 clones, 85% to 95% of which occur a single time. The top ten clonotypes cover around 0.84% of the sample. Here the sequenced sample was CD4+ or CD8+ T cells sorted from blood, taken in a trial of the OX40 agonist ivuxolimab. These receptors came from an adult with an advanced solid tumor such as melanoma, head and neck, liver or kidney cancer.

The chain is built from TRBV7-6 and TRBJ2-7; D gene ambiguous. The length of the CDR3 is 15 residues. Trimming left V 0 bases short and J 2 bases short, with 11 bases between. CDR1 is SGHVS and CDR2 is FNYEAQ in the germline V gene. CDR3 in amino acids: CASSLATAAAYEQYF. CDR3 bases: TGTGCCAGCAGCTTAGCGACGGCCGCCGCCTACGAGCAGTACTTC.

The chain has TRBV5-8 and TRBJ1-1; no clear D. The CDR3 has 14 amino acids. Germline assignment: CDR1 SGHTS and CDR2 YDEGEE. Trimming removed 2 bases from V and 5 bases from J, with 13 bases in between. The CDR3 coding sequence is TGTGCCAGCAGCTTCGGGTCGGGGTTAACTGAAGCTTTCTTT. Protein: CASSFGSGLTEAFF.

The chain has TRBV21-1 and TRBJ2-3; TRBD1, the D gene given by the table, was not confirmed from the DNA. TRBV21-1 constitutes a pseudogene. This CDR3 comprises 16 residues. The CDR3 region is CASSKVGAGDRDTQYF. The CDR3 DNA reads TGTGCCAGCAGCAAAGTAGGGGCAGGGGATAGAGATACGCAGTATTTT.

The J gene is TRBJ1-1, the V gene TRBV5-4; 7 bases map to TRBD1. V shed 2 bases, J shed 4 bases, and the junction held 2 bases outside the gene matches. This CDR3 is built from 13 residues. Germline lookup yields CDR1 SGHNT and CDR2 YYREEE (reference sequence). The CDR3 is CASSLSGGTEAFF. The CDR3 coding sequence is TGTGCCAGCAGCTTATCAGGGGGCACTGAAGCTTTCTTT.

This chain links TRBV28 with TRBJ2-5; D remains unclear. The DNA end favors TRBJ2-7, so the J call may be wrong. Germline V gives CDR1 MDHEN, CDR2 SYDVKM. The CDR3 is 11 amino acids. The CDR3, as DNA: TGTGCCAGCAGTTTCAACTACGAGCAGTACTTC. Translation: CASSFNYEQYF.

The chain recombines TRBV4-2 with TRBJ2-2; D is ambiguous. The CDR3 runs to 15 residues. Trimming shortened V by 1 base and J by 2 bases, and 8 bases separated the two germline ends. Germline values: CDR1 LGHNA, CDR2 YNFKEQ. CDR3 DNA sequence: TGTGCCAGCAGCCAAGGCCGTGGCAACACCGGGGAGCTGTTTTTT. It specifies CASSQGRGNTGELFF.

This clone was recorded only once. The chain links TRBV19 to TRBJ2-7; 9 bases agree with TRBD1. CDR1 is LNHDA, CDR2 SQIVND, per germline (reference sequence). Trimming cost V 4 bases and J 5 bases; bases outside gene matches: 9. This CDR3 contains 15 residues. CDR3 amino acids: CASSNRDRDLDEQYF. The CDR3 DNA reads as TGTGCCAGTAGTAACCGGGACAGGGATCTAGACGAGCAGTACTTC.

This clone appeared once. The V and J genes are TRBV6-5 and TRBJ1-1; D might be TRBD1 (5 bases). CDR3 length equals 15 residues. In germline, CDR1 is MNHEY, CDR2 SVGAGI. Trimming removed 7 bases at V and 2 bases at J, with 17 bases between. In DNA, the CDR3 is TGTGCCAGCAATCGGAAAACAGGACTAAACACTGAAGCTTTCTTT. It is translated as CASNRKTGLNTEAFF.

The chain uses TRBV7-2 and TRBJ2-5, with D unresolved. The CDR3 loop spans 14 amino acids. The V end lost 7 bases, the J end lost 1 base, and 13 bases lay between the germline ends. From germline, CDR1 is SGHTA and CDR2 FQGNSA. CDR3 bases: TGTGCCAGCACCCCCTATGCCCGCCAAGAGACCCAGTACTTC. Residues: CASTPYARQETQYF.

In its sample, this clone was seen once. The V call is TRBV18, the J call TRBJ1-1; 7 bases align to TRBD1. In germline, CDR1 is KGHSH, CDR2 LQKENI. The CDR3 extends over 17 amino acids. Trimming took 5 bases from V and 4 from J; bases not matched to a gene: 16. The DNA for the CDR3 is TGTGCCAGCTCAAAAACAACAGGGTGGCAGGGGGGCACTGAAGCTTTCTTT. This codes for CASSKTTGWQGGTEAFF. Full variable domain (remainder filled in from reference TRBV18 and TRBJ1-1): NAGVMQNPRHLVRRRGQEARLRCSPMKGHSHVYWYRQLPEEGLKFMVYLQKENIIDESGMPKERFSAEFPKEGPSILRIQQVVRGDSAAYFCASSKTTGWQGGTEAFFGQGTRLTVV.